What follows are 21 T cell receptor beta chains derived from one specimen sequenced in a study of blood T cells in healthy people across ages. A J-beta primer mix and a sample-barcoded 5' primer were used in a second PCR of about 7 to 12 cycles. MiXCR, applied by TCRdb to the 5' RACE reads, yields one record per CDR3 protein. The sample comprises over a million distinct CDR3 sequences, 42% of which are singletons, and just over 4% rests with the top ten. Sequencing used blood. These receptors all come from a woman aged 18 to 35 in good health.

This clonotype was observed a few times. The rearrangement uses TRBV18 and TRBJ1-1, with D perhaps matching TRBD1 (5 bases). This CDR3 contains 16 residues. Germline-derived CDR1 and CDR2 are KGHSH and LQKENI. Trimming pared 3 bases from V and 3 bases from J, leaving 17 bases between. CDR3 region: CASSPPFGREDTEAFF. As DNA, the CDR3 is TGTGCCAGCTCACCCCCCTTTGGCAGGGAGGACACTGAAGCTTTCTTT. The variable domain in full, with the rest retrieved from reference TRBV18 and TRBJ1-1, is NAGVMQNPRHLVRRRGQEARLRCSPMKGHSHVYWYRQLPEEGLKFMVYLQKENIIDESGMPKERFSAEFPKEGPSILRIQQVVRGDSAAYFCASSPPFGREDTEAFFGQGTRLTVV.

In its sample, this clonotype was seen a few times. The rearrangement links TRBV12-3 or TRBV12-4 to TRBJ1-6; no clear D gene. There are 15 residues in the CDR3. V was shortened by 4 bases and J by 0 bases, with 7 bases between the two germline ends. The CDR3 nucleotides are TGTGCCAGCAGTTCACGGAGCTCCTATAATTCACCCCTCCACTTT. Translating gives CASSSRSSYNSPLHF.

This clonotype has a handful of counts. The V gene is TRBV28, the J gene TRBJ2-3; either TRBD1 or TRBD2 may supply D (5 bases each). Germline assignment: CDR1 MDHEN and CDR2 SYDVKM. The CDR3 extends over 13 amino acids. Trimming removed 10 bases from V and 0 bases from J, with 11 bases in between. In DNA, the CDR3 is TGTGCCATCGGGACGAGTAGCACAGATACGCAGTATTTT. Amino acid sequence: CAIGTSSTDTQYF.

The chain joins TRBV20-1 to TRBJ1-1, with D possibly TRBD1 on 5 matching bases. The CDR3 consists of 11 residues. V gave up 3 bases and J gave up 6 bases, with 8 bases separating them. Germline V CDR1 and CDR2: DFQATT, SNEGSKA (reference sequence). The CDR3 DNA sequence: TGCAGTGCTAGTCAGGGCCCTGAAGCTTTCTTT. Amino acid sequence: CSASQGPEAFF.

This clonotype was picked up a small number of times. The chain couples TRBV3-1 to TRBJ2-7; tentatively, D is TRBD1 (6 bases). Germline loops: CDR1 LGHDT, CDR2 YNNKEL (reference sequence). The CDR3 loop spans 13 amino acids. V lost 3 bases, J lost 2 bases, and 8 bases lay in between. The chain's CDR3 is CASSHRQAYEQYF. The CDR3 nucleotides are TGTGCCAGCAGCCACCGACAGGCCTACGAGCAGTACTTC.

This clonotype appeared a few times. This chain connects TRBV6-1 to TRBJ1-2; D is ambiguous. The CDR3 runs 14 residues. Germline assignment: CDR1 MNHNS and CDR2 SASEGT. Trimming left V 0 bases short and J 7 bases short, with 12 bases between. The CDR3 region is CASSEAGPISGYTF. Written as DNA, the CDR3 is TGTGCCAGCAGTGAAGCCGGGCCAATAAGTGGCTACACCTTC.

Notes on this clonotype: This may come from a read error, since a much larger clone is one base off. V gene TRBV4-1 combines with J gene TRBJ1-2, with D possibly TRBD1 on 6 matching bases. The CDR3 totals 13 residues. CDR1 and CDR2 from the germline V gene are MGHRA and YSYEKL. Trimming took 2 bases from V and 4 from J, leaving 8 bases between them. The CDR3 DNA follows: TGCGCCAGCAGCCAACCAGGGGCCTATGGCTACACCTTC. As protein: CASSQPGAYGYTF.

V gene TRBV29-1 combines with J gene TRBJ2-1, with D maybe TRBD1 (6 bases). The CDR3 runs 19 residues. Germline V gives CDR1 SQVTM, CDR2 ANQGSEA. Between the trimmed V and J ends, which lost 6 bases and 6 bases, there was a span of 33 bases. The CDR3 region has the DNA TGCAGCGTGGATCCCGGGACACATACATTCTCAGCTGGGGGCAATGAGCAGTTCTTC. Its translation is CSVDPGTHTFSAGGNEQFF.

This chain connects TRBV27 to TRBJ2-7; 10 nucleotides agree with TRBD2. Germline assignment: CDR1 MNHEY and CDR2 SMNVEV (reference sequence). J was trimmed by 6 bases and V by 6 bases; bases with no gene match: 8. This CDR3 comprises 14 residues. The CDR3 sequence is CASSIGLAVTEQYF. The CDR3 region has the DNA TGTGCCAGCAGCATCGGACTAGCGGTTACCGAGCAGTACTTC.

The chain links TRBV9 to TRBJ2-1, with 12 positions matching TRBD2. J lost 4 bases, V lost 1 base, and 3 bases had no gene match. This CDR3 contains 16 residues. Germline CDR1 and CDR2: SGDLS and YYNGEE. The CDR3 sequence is CASSVQLAGGYNEQFF. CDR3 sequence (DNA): TGTGCCAGCAGCGTACAACTAGCGGGAGGATACAATGAGCAGTTCTTC. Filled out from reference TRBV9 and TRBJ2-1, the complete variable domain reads DSGVTQTPKHLITATGQRVTLRCSPRSGDLSVYWYQQSLDQGLQFLIQYYNGEERAKGNILERFSAQQFPDLHSELNLSSLELGDSALYFCASSVQLAGGYNEQFFGPGTRLTVL.

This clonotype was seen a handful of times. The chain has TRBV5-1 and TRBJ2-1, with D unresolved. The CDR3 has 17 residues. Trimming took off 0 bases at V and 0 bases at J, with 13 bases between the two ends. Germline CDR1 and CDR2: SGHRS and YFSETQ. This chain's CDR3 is CASSLDYASLSYNEQFF. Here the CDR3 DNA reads TGCGCCAGCAGCTTGGACTATGCTTCACTCTCCTACAATGAGCAGTTCTTC.

The CDR3 spells CASQSGLGGANEKLFF. The DNA of the CDR3 is TGTGCCAGCCAGAGTGGCTTAGGTGGAGCTAATGAAAAACTGTTTTTT. The chain combines TRBV12-3 or TRBV12-4 with TRBJ1-4; D is ambiguous. The CDR3 sequence is 16 residues long. V was shortened by 8 bases and J by 3 bases, with 19 bases between the two germline ends.

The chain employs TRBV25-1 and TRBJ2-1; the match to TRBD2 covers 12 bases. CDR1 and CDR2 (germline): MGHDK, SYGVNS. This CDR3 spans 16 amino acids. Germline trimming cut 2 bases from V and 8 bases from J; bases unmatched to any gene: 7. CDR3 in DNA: TGTGCCAGCAGTGAACCTAGCGGGGGGGCCCTGGATGAGCAGTTCTTC. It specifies CASSEPSGGALDEQFF.

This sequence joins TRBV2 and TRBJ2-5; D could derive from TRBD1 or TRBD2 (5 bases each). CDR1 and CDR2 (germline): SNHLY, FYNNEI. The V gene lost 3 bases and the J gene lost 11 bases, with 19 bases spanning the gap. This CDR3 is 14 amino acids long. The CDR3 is CASSELASGAGQYF. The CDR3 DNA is TGTGCCAGCAGTGAGTTAGCGAGTGGGGCCGGGCAGTACTTC.

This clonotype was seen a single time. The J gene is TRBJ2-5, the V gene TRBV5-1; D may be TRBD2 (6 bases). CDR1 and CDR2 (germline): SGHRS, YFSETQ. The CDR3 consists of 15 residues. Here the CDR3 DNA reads TGCGCGGAGGGGTCCAGGGAAGGTTCGACGGAGACCCAGTACTTC. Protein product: CAEGSREGSTETQYF.

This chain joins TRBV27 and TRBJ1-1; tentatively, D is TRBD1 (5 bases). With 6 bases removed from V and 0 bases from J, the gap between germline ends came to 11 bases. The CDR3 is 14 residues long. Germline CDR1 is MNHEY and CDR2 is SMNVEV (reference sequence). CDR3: CASRSGLLNTEAFF. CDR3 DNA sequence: TGTGCCAGCAGGTCGGGACTGTTGAACACTGAAGCTTTCTTT.

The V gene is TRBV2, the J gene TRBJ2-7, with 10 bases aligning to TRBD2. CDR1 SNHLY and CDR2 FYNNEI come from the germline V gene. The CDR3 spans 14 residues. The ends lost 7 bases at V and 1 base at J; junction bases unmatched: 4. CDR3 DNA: TGTGCCAGCAATATAGCGGGGGGTTCCTACGAGCAGTACTTC. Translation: CASNIAGGSYEQYF.

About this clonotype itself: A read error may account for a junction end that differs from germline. In nucleotides, the CDR3 is TGTGCCAGCAGCATTCTCCCGGGACAGGGAACGAACGCTGAAGCTTTCTTT. It specifies CASSILPGQGTNAEAFF. This chain links TRBV9 with TRBJ1-1, with 9 bases identical to TRBD1. CDR1 SGDLS and CDR2 YYNGEE come from the germline V gene. The CDR3 covers 17 residues.

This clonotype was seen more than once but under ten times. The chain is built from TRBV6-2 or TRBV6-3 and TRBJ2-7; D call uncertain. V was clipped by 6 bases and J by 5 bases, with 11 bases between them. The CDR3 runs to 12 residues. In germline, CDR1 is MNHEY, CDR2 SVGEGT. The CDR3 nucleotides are TGTGCCAGCAGCGGACCCTCGGACGAGCAGTACTTC. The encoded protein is CASSGPSDEQYF.

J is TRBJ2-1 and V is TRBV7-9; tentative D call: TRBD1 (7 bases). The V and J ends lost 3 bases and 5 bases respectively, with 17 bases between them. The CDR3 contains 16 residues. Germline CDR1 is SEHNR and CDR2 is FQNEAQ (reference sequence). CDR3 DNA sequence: TGTGCCAGCAGCTTTCCGGGGGCGGGACAGCACAATGAGCAGTTCTTC. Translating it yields CASSFPGAGQHNEQFF.

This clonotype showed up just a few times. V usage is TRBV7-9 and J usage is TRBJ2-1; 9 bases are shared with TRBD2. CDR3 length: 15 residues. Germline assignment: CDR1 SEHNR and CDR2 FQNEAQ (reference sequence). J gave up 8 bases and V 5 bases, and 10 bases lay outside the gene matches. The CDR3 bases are TGTGCCAGCAGCCAATTAGCGGGAGCGGCCGATGAGCAGTTCTTC. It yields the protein CASSQLAGAADEQFF.